These 11 T cell receptor beta chains originate from one sample sequenced in a study of T cells in women clearing cervical HPV infection. Sequencing was performed with immunoSEQ multiplex PCR; in TCRdb, only in-frame clones are kept and a portion is missing. This table holds about 20,000 clones. Material for sequencing was blood buffy coat. These receptors were taken from a woman between 18 and 70 years old with a cervical HPV16 infection that either progressed to CIN3+ or cleared (not recorded which).

As regards this clone: The read falls 3 residues short of the CDR3 end, and the missing part is taken from the germline J gene. This rearrangement joins TRBV18 to TRBJ1-6, with D perhaps TRBD1 (6 bases). This CDR3 is built from 15 residues. Germline CDR1 reads KGHSH; CDR2 reads LQKENI. Trimming removed 4 bases at V and 5 bases at J, with 12 bases between. CDR3 DNA, as far as it was read: TGTGCCAGCTCACAAGGACAGTCGAATAATTCACCC. Residues: CASSQGQSNNSP. The full CDR3 protein is CASSQGQSNNSPLHF.

CDR3 DNA (partial): TGCAGTGCTAGAGGTCAGGCCTACGAG. Its translation: CSARGQAYE. The CDR3, in full, reads CSARGQAYEQYF. This chain links TRBV20-1 with TRBJ2-7; no clear D. Sequencing ends 3 residues short of the CDR3 end; the germline J gene provides the rest. Germline CDR1 and CDR2: DFQATT and SNEGSKA (reference sequence). This CDR3 contains 12 residues. The V end lost 1 base, the J end lost 2 bases, and 6 bases lay between the germline ends.

Concerning this clone: The read terminates 3 residues before the CDR3 end, so the remaining end is supplied by the germline J gene. The chain recombines TRBV15 with TRBJ2-3; 10 nucleotides match TRBD2. The CDR3 contains 18 residues. Looked up from germline, CDR1 is LNHNV and CDR2 is YYDKDF (reference sequence). V gave up 4 bases and J gave up 0 bases; unmatched junction bases: 10. The CDR3 loop is CATSTPSGGRTSTDTQYF. Incomplete CDR3 DNA: TGTGCCACCAGCACCCCTAGCGGGGGAAGAACTAGCACAGATACG.

Worth noting for this clone: The read comes to an end 3 residues before the CDR3 does, leaving the germline J gene to fill in the end. The rearrangement joins TRBV11-1 to TRBJ1-1, with D unclear. CDR1 and CDR2 from the germline V gene are SGHAT and FQDESV (reference sequence). This CDR3 region has 11 residues. CDR3 sequence reads: CASSFSREAFF. CDR3 DNA, as far as it was read: TGTGCCAGCAGCTTCTCAAGGGAA.

By frequency, this clone is medium-sized. The read ends 3 residues shy of where the CDR3 ends; the end is completed using the germline J gene. The rearrangement links TRBV7-9 to TRBJ2-5; no clear D. V was clipped by 5 bases and J by 5 bases, with 9 bases between them. The CDR3 is made up of 12 amino acids. CDR1 is SEHNR and CDR2 is FQNEAQ in the germline V gene (reference sequence). The CDR3 DNA, read in part, is TGTGCCAGCAGCCTCGTAGGGGAGACC. This codes for CASSLVGET. The CDR3 in full is CASSLVGETQYF.

Remarks on this clone: The read ends 3 residues before the CDR3 terminus; that terminus is restored from the germline J gene. This chain connects TRBV5-1 to TRBJ2-3; D gene uncertain. This CDR3 region has 14 residues. Trimming left V 0 bases short and J 3 bases short, with 8 bases between. CDR1 is SGHRS and CDR2 is YFSETQ in the germline V gene. The covered CDR3 bases are TGCGCCAGCAGCTTGGTTGCGGAGACAGATACG. Protein: CASSLVAETDT. The whole CDR3 sequence is CASSLVAETDTQYF.

About this clone itself: At one of its ends the junction is not consistent with the germline gene, which may arise from a read error. Read data end 3 residues before the CDR3 end; the end is taken from the germline J gene. This rearrangement joins TRBV4-2 to TRBJ2-3, with D unresolved. Germline loops: CDR1 LGHNA, CDR2 YNFKEQ. The length of the CDR3 is 15 residues. CDR3 DNA (partial): TGCGCCAGCAGCCAAGGTGTGCGGAACACAGATACG. It encodes CASSQGVRNTDT. The CDR3, in full, reads CASSQGVRNTDTQYF.

Comment on this clone: The DNA ends 3 residues before the CDR3 does, and the rest of the CDR3 is filled in from the germline J gene. This chain joins TRBV30 and TRBJ2-7; 8 bases line up with TRBD2. This CDR3 has 16 residues. The V and J ends lost 4 bases and 2 bases, in that order; junction bases with no gene match: 13. Germline V gene sequence: CDR1 GTSNPN, CDR2 SVGIG (reference sequence). The CDR3 DNA, read in part, is TGTGCCTGGAAAGTACCCGACAGAGCGGGGGCCTACGAG. As protein: CAWKVPDRAGAYE. The entire CDR3 protein reads CAWKVPDRAGAYEQYF.

Concerning this clone: The CDR3 end is not reached by the read, which stops 3 residues before it; the germline J gene fills it in. The chain is built from TRBV7-9 and TRBJ1-4, with D tentatively TRBD1 (6 bases). The CDR3 consists of 15 residues. Germline V lookup: CDR1 SEHNR, CDR2 FQNEAQ (reference sequence). V lost 3 bases to trimming and J lost 5 bases, with 13 bases between them. CDR3 bases read: TGTGCCAGCAGCTTGGGGGACAACTACAATGAAAAA. Protein sequence: CASSLGDNYNEK. The whole CDR3 sequence reads CASSLGDNYNEKLFF.

On this clone itself: The CDR3 end falls 3 residues outside the read, so it is completed with the germline J gene. The rearrangement links TRBV2 to TRBJ1-1, with a tentative D call TRBD1 (6 bases). From germline, CDR1 is SNHLY and CDR2 FYNNEI. V gave up 4 bases and J gave up 0 bases, with 15 bases separating them. The CDR3 totals 16 residues. This chain's CDR3 is CASSGTGKILNTEAFF. CDR3 bases read: TGTGCCAGCAGTGGCACAGGGAAGATTTTGAACACTGAA.

Details on this clone: The read is 3 residues too short to cover the CDR3 end, so that end is filled in from the germline J gene. The chain joins TRBV7-3 to TRBJ2-1, with D possibly TRBD1 on 6 matching bases. Germline-derived CDR1 and CDR2 are SGHTA and FQGTGA. This CDR3 contains 15 residues. The V gene lost 4 bases and the J gene lost 1 base, with 11 bases spanning the gap. CDR3 DNA (partial): TGTGCCAGCAGCTCCAGGGGCGGTTCCTACAATGAG. Residues: CASSSRGGSYNE. The entire CDR3 protein is CASSSRGGSYNEQFF.